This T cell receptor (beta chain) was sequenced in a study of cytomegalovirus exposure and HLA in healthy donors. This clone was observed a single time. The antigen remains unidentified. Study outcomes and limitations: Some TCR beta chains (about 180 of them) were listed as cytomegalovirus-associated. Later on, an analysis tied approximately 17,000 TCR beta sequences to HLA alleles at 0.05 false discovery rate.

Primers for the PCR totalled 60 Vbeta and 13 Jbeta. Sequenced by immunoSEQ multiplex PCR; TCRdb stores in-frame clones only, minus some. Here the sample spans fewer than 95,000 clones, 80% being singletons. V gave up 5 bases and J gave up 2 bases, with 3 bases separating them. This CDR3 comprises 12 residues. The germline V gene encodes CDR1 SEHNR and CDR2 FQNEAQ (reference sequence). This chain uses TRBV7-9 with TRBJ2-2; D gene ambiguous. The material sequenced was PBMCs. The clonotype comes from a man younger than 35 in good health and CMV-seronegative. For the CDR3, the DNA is TGTGCCAGCAGCCTCAACACCGGGGAGCTGTTTTTT. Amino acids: CASSLNTGELFF.